The next 11 T cell receptor beta chains were all read from a single sample in a study of blood T cell repertoires in COVID-19. The method was immunoSEQ multiplex PCR; TCRdb's version includes in-frame clones alone and lacks a portion of them. The sample has some 310,000 clones; 85% to 90% are singletons. Source material: peripheral blood. The receptors derive from a woman between 25 and 40 years old with COVID-19, enrolled during active disease.

J is TRBJ1-3 and V is TRBV11-2, with 8 bases fitting TRBD1. This CDR3 has 16 residues. CDR1 and CDR2 (germline): SGHAT, FQNNGV. V shed 5 bases and J 1 base; nucleotides not matched to a gene: 7. The CDR3 DNA reads as TGTGCCAGCAGCCCCTGGACAGGGAGGTCTGGAAACACCATATATTTT. It yields the protein CASSPWTGRSGNTIYF.

This clone was counted a single time. The V call is TRBV12-3 or TRBV12-4, the J call TRBJ1-2; D ambiguous. V shed 0 bases and J shed 10 bases, with 12 bases lying between them. CDR3 size: 13 residues. The CDR3, as DNA: TGTGCCAGCAGTTTAGCGGGCCGTCGTCCCTACACCTTC. It codes for CASSLAGRRPYTF.

This clone occurred a few times. This chain uses TRBV28 with TRBJ1-2; TRBD1 matches 9 bases. CDR3 length: 14 amino acids. The J segment lost 8 bases and the V segment lost 5 bases, leaving 9 bases of the junction unmatched. Germline values: CDR1 MDHEN, CDR2 SYDVKM. DNA for the CDR3: TGTGCCAGCAGTGCGGGACAGGGAAGGGGCGGCTACACCTTC. Its translation: CASSAGQGRGGYTF.

The chain has TRBV2 and TRBJ2-5; possible D gene TRBD1, 7 bases. This CDR3 is 15 amino acids long. Germline loops: CDR1 SNHLY, CDR2 FYNNEI. V was shortened by 10 bases and J by 5 bases, with 23 bases between the two germline ends. DNA of the CDR3: TGTGCCACCGGTGAACCCCAGGGGGGAGGCGAGACCCAGTACTTC. This sequence encodes CATGEPQGGGETQYF.

This rearrangement joins TRBV3-1 (or the pseudogene TRBV3-2) to TRBJ2-3, with a tentative D call TRBD2 (5 bases). Germline loops: CDR1 LGHDT, CDR2 YNNKEL (reference sequence). The CDR3 length is 18 residues. V shed 0 bases and J shed 0 bases, with 16 bases lying between them. CDR3 residues: CASSQDLPGSISTDTQYF. In DNA form, the CDR3 reads TGTGCCAGCAGCCAAGATCTTCCGGGGTCGATTAGCACAGATACGCAGTATTTT.

V and J are TRBV7-9 and TRBJ2-1; 15 bases are a match to TRBD2. CDR1 is SEHNR and CDR2 is FQNEAQ in the germline V gene (reference sequence). The CDR3 spans 15 residues. With 5 bases clipped from V and 7 bases from J, the junction kept 3 bases outside the gene matches. CDR3 region: CASSPGLAGGNEQFF. The CDR3 DNA reads TGTGCCAGCAGCCCAGGACTAGCGGGAGGGAATGAGCAGTTCTTC.

The chain recombines TRBV7-6 with TRBJ2-1; maybe TRBD2 (6 bases). Germline values: CDR1 SGHVS, CDR2 FNYEAQ. This CDR3 comprises 14 residues. Trimming removed 5 bases from V and 7 bases from J, with 15 bases in between. The CDR3, as DNA: TGTGCCAGCAGCCAATCAGGAGGGGAAAATGAGCAGTTCTTC. Translation gives CASSQSGGENEQFF. Filled out from reference TRBV7-6 and TRBJ2-1, the complete variable domain reads GAGVSQSPRYKVTKRGQDVALRCDPISGHVSLYWYRQALGQGPEFLTYFNYEAQQDKSGLPNDRFSAERPEGSISTLTIQRTEQRDSAMYRCASSQSGGENEQFFGPGTRLTVL.

Here the CDR3 reads CASSTAYEQYF. CDR3 DNA: TGTGCCAGCAGCACGGCCTACGAGCAGTACTTC. The chain has TRBV5-4 and TRBJ2-7; no clear D. Germline V gene lookup returns CDR1 SGHNT and CDR2 YYREEE (reference sequence). This CDR3 has 11 residues. V was trimmed by 4 bases and J by 2 bases, leaving 4 bases between them.

The gene calls are TRBV7-9 and TRBJ2-5, with D perhaps matching TRBD2 (5 bases). Germline assignment: CDR1 SEHNR and CDR2 FQNEAQ (reference sequence). The CDR3 totals 14 residues. V was shortened by 5 bases and J by 2 bases, with 12 bases between the two germline ends. For the CDR3, the DNA is TGTGCCAGCAGCCGTAGCGTCATACAAGAGACCCAGTACTTC. Its protein is CASSRSVIQETQYF.

This chain links TRBV30 with TRBJ1-2; no firm D call. The V gene's germline CDR1 is GTSNPN and CDR2 SVGIG (reference sequence). There are 15 residues in the CDR3. With 1 base removed from V and 6 bases from J, the gap between germline ends came to 18 bases. CDR3 protein: CAWSATGKVGDGYTF. Here the CDR3 DNA reads TGTGCCTGGAGTGCCACCGGGAAAGTAGGAGATGGCTACACCTTC.

The chain recombines TRBV4-2 with TRBJ1-6, with D uncertain. The V end lost 1 base, the J end lost 6 bases, and 10 bases lay between the germline ends. Germline V gene lookup returns CDR1 LGHNA and CDR2 YNFKEQ. The CDR3 is made up of 15 amino acids. The CDR3 here is CASSQAKEPNSPLHF. In DNA, the CDR3 is TGTGCCAGCAGCCAAGCCAAGGAGCCTAATTCACCCCTCCACTTT.